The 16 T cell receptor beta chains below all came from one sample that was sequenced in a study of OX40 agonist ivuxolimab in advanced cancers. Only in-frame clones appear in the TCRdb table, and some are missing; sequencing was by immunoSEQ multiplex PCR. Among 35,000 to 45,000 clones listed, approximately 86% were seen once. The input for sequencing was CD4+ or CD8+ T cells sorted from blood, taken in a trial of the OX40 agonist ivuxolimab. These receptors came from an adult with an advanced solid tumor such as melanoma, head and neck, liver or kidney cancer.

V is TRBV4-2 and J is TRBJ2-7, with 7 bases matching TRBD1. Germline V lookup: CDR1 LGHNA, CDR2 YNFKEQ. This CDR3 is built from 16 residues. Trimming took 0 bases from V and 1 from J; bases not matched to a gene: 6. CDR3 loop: CASSQDWPGGSYEQYF. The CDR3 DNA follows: TGTGCCAGCAGCCAAGATTGGCCAGGGGGATCCTACGAGCAGTACTTC.

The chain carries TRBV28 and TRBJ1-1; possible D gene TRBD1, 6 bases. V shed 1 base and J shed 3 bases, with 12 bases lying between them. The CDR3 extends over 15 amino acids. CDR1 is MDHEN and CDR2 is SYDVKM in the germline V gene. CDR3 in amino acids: CASSLYPGADTEAFF. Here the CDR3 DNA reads TGTGCCAGCAGTTTATATCCAGGGGCGGACACTGAAGCTTTCTTT.

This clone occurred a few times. The CDR3 reads CASSLGGTDYGYTF. The CDR3 DNA follows: TGTGCCAGCAGCTTAGGAGGGACAGACTATGGCTACACCTTC. This rearrangement joins TRBV7-9 to TRBJ1-2; TRBD1 aligns across 7 bases. With 1 base clipped from V and 3 bases from J, the junction kept 2 bases outside the gene matches. CDR3 size: 14 residues. Germline V lookup: CDR1 SEHNR, CDR2 FQNEAQ (reference sequence). Filled out from reference TRBV7-9 and TRBJ1-2, the complete variable domain reads DTGVSQNPRHKITKRGQNVTFRCDPISEHNRLYWYRQTLGQGPEFLTYFQNEAQLEKSRLLSDRFSAERPKGSFSTLEIQRTEQGDSAMYLCASSLGGTDYGYTFGSGTRLTVV.

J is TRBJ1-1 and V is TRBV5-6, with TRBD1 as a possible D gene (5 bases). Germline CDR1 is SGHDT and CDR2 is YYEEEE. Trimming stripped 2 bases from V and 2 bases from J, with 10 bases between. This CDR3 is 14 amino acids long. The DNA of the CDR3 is TGTGCCAGCAGCTTTCTTGGGGGTAACACTGAAGCTTTCTTT. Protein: CASSFLGGNTEAFF.

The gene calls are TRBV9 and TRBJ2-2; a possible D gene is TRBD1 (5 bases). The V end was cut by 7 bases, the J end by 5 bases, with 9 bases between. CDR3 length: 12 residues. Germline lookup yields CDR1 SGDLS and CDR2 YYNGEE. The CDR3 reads CASPGWTGELFF. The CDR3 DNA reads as TGTGCCAGCCCAGGGTGGACCGGGGAGCTGTTTTTT. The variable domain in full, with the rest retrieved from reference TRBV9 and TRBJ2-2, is DSGVTQTPKHLITATGQRVTLRCSPRSGDLSVYWYQQSLDQGLQFLIQYYNGEERAKGNILERFSAQQFPDLHSELNLSSLELGDSALYFCASPGWTGELFFGEGSRLTVL.

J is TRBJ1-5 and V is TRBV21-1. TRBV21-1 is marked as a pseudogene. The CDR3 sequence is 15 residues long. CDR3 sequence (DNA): TGTGCCAGCAGCAAAGGGGAGGCCTCTGTTCAGCCCCAGCATTTT. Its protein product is CASSKGEASVQPQHF.

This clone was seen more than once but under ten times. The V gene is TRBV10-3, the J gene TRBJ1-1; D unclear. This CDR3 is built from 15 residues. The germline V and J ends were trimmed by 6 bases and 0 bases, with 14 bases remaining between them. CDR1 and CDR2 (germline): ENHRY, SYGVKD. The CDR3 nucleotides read TGTGCCATCAGCAGAGACACAGCTTTGAACACTGAAGCTTTCTTT. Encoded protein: CAISRDTALNTEAFF.

CDR3 amino acids: CASSLSGTGNTEAFF. CDR3 coding DNA: TGTGCCAGCAGCCTATCCGGGACGGGGAACACTGAAGCTTTCTTT. V gene TRBV27 combines with J gene TRBJ1-1; D perhaps matches TRBD1 (5 bases). Germline assignment: CDR1 MNHEY and CDR2 SMNVEV (reference sequence). Between the trimmed V and J ends, which lost 6 bases and 1 base, there was a span of 15 bases. The CDR3 spans 15 residues.

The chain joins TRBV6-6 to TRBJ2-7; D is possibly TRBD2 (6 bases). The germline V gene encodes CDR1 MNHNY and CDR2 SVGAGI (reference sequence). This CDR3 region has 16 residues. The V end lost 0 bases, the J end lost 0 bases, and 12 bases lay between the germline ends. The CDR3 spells CASSYSSGVSSYEQYV. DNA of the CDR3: TGTGCCAGCAGTTACTCTTCGGGGGTGAGCTCCTACGAGCAGTACGTC.

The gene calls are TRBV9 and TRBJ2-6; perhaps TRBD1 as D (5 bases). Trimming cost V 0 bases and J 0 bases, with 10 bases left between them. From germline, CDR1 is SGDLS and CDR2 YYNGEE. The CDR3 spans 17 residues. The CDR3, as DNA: TGTGCCAGCAGCGTAGTAGGACAACCCTCTGGGGCCAACGTCCTGACTTTC. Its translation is CASSVVGQPSGANVLTF.

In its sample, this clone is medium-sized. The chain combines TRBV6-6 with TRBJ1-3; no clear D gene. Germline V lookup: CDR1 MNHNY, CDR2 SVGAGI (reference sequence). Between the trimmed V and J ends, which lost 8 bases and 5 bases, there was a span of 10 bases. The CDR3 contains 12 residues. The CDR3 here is CASSRPRNTIYF. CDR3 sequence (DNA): TGTGCCAGCTCCCGTCCACGAAACACCATATATTTT.

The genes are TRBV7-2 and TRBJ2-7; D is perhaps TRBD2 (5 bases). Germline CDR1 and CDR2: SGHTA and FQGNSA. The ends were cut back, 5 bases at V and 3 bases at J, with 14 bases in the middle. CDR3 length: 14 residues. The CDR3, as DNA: TGTGCCAGCAGCGCGGGCTTCCTCGTCTACGAGCAGTACTTC. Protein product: CASSAGFLVYEQYF.

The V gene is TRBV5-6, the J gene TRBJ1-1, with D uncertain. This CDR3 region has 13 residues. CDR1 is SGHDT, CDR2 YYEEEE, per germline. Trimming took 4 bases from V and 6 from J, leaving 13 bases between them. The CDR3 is CASSLPDGAEAFF. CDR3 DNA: TGTGCCAGCAGCCTCCCCGACGGCGCTGAAGCTTTCTTT. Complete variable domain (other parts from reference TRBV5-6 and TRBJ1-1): DAGVTQSPTHLIKTRGQQVTLRCSPKSGHDTVSWYQQALGQGPQFIFQYYEEEERQRGNFPDRFSGHQFPNYSSELNVNALLLGDSALYLCASSLPDGAEAFFGQGTRLTVV.

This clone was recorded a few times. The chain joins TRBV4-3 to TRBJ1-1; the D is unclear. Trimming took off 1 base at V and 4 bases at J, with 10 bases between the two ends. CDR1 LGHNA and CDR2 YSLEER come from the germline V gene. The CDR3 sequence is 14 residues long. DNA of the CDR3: TGCGCCAGCAGCCAAGGCTTTATCACCACTGAAGCTTTCTTT. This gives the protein CASSQGFITTEAFF.

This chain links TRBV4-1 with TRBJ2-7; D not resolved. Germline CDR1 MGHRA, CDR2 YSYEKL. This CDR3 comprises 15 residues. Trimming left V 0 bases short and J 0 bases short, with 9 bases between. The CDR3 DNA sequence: TGCGCCAGCAGCCAAGAATACAGCCTCTCCTACGAGCAGTACTTC. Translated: CASSQEYSLSYEQYF.

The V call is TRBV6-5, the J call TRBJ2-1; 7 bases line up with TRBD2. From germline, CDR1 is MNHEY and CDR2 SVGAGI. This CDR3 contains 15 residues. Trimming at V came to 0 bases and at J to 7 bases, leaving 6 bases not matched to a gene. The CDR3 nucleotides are TGTGCCAGCAGTTACTCGATTTCAGCGGGGAATGAGCAGTTCTTC. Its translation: CASSYSISAGNEQFF.